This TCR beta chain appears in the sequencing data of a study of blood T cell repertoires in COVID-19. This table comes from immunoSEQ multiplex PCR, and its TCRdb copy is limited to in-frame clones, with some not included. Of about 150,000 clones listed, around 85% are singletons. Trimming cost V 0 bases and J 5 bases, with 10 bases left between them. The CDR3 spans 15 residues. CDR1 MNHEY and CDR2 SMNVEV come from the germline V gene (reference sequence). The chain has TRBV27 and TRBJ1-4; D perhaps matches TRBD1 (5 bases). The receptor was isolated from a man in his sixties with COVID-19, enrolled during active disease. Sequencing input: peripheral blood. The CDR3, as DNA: TGTGCCAGCAGTTTATCGTGGGCAGGGAATGAAAAACTGTTTTTT. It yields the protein CASSLSWAGNEKLFF.